Listed below are T cell receptor beta chains from one sample, sequenced in a study of HIV-infected patients and healthy controls. In TCRdb, the 5' RACE reads were re-called with MiXCR into one record per CDR3 protein. This sample yields 18,000 or so distinct CDR3 sequences, of which roughly 17% are seen a single time; less than 30% belongs to the top ten. The material sequenced was CD8+ T cells from blood. Source of these receptors: a human donor in good health. The CDR3 runs from the conserved cysteine through the conserved F or W. The D gene is left open where the match is weak. Expanded clones get a size class; other rows say once, few or many, or leave the size out.

abundance	d_gene	v_gene	j_gene	CDR3aa	CDR3nt
many	TRBD2	TRBV7-9	TRBJ2-5	CASSLLPPAGDRETQYF	TGTGCCAGCAGCTTACTACCCCCAGCGGGGGATAGAGAGACCCAGTACTTC
many	TRBD2	TRBV5-1	TRBJ2-3	CASSIFTSGSTDTQYF	TGCGCCAGCAGTATATTTACTAGCGGGAGCACAGATACGCAGTATTTT
many	NA	TRBV13	TRBJ2-1	CASSLGLAGNEQFF	TGTGCCAGCAGCTTAGGACTAGCTGGCAATGAGCAGTTCTTC
many	NA	TRBV27	TRBJ2-7	CASSLGSNYEQYF	TGTGCCAGCAGTTTGGGGAGCAACTACGAGCAGTACTTC
few	NA	TRBV2	TRBJ1-1	CASSEVSANTEAFF	TGTGCCAGCAGTGAAGTTTCCGCGAACACTGAAGCTTTCTTT
many	NA	TRBV12-3/TRBV12-4	TRBJ2-3	CASKPGWGFNTDTQYF	TGTGCCAGCAAACCTGGGTGGGGCTTCAACACAGATACGCAGTATTTT
many	TRBD2	TRBV4-3	TRBJ2-3	CASSQGLAGATDTQYF	TGCGCCAGCAGCCAGGGACTAGCGGGGGCCACAGATACGCAGTATTTT
many	NA	TRBV7-9	TRBJ2-7	CASSSPGNEQYF	TGTGCCAGCAGCTCCCCAGGGAACGAGCAGTACTTC
many	TRBD1	TRBV9	TRBJ1-1	CASSPQGGNTEAFF	TGTGCCAGCAGCCCCCAGGGGGGTAACACTGAAGCTTTCTTT
NA	NA	TRBV3-1	TRBJ2-1	CASSQDAGSFYNEQFF	TGTGCCAGCAGCCAAGATGCCGGGAGTTTCTACAATGAGCAGTTCTTC
NA	NA	TRBV12-2	TRBJ2-1	CASRLAWPPGTSRQNEQFF	TGTGCAAGTCGCTTAGCTTGGCCCCCAGGGACTAGCCGACAAAATGAGCAGTTCTTC
many	NA	TRBV11-2	TRBJ2-5	CASSLGLQGKETQYF	TGTGCCAGCAGCTTGGGGCTCCAGGGAAAAGAGACCCAGTACTTC
NA	TRBD2	TRBV6-2/TRBV6-3	TRBJ2-1	CASSYPRDYTFYNEQFF	TGTGCCAGCAGTTACCCCCGGGACTATACCTTCTACAATGAGCAGTTCTTC
many	TRBD2	TRBV10-3	TRBJ2-7	CAIRGTSSYEQYF	TGTGCCATCAGAGGGACTAGCAGCTACGAGCAGTACTTC
NA	NA	TRBV12-3/TRBV12-4	TRBJ2-7	CASSLSPDPAYEQYF	TGTGCCAGCAGCCTCTCGCCCGACCCAGCCTACGAGCAGTACTTC
many	NA	TRBV19	TRBJ2-3	CASSILPPPSTDTQYF	TGTGCCAGTAGTATCCTTCCCCCCCCGAGCACAGATACGCAGTATTTT
few	TRBD1	TRBV7-9	TRBJ1-4	CASSLGIRGVTGLNEKLFF	TGTGCCAGCAGCTTGGGAATTCGCGGCGTGACAGGGCTTAATGAAAAACTGTTTTTT
many	NA	TRBV21-1	TRBJ1-1	CASSKVPPQRGNTEAFF	TGTGCCAGCAGCAAAGTTCCCCCTCAGAGGGGTAACACTGAAGCTTTCTTT
NA	NA	TRBV19	TRBJ2-1	CASSHFIADPYNEQFF	TGTGCCAGTAGCCATTTTATAGCGGACCCTTACAATGAGCAGTTCTTC
few	NA	TRBV7-8	TRBJ1-1	CASSLITNTEAFF	TGTGCCAGCAGCTTAATTACGAACACTGAAGCTTTCTTT
NA	TRBD2	TRBV20-1	TRBJ2-1	CSARAGTLSSPAGGYEQFF	TGCAGTGCTAGAGCCGGGACGCTATCGAGTCCGGCGGGAGGTTATGAGCAGTTCTTC
NA	TRBD2	TRBV5-4	TRBJ2-1	CASSSPGLEGYNEQFF	TGTGCCAGCAGCTCCCCGGGACTAGAGGGCTACAATGAGCAGTTCTTC
many	NA	TRBV20-1	TRBJ2-7	CSVGQGLREQYF	TGCAGTGTAGGTCAGGGGTTGAGGGAGCAGTACTTC
few	TRBD1	TRBV4-3	TRBJ2-2	CASSLQGDLNTGELFF	TGCGCCAGCAGCTTGCAGGGGGACCTGAACACCGGGGAGCTGTTTTTT
many	TRBD2	TRBV4-2	TRBJ2-7	CASSPKGGLAGVSSYEQYF	TGTGCCAGCAGCCCTAAAGGCGGACTAGCGGGAGTCAGCTCCTACGAGCAGTACTTC
NA	TRBD2	TRBV6-6	TRBJ2-5	CASSYSRVAGGETQYF	TGTGCCAGCAGTTACTCGAGAGTAGCGGGAGGTGAGACCCAGTACTTC
NA	NA	TRBV6-5	TRBJ1-3	CASSYLFGRENSGNTIYF	TGTGCCAGCAGTTATCTATTCGGGAGGGAGAACTCTGGAAACACCATATATTTT
NA	NA	TRBV6-2/TRBV6-3	TRBJ1-5	CASSYSPAAQHF	TGTGCCAGCAGTTACTCGCCAGCCGCCCAGCATTTT
many	NA	TRBV11-3	TRBJ2-2	CASSSTPLPGELFF	TGTGCCAGCAGCTCCACCCCCCTCCCCGGGGAGCTGTTTTTT
many	TRBD1	TRBV24-1	TRBJ2-3	CATSDQTGDETDTQYF	TGTGCCACCAGTGACCAGACAGGGGATGAGACAGATACGCAGTATTTT
NA	NA	TRBV12-3/TRBV12-4	TRBJ1-6	CASTPNPVSSPLHF	TGTGCCAGCACCCCCAACCCGGTCTCCTCACCCCTCCACTTT
NA	TRBD1	TRBV12-3/TRBV12-4	TRBJ2-3	CASSFQGADTQYF	TGTGCCAGCAGTTTCCAGGGGGCAGATACGCAGTATTTT
NA	NA	TRBV6-2/TRBV6-3	TRBJ1-5	CASSYHRDHQPQHF	TGTGCCAGCAGTTACCACAGGGACCATCAGCCCCAGCATTTT
many	NA	TRBV7-8	TRBJ2-3	CASSLGLATTDTQYF	TGTGCCAGCAGCCTCGGGCTAGCGACCACAGATACGCAGTATTTT
many	NA	TRBV7-2	TRBJ2-7	CASSDVPGQLYEQYF	TGTGCCAGCAGCGACGTCCCGGGACAACTCTACGAGCAGTACTTC
NA	TRBD2	TRBV11-2	TRBJ2-1	CASSFPTSGGADEQFF	TGTGCCAGCAGCTTCCCGACTAGCGGGGGGGCGGATGAGCAGTTCTTC
NA	NA	TRBV7-9	TRBJ2-2	CASTLTRGPLVEGELFF	TGTGCCAGCACCCTAACGAGGGGACCGCTCGTCGAGGGGGAGCTGTTTTTT
few	NA	TRBV7-9	TRBJ2-7	CASSFPGTYEQYF	TGTGCCAGCAGCTTTCCGGGGACCTACGAGCAGTACTTC
many	NA	TRBV10-3	TRBJ2-5	CAISDGQKAQYF	TGTGCCATCAGTGATGGACAGAAAGCCCAGTACTTC
many	TRBD2	TRBV6-2/TRBV6-3	TRBJ2-3	CATLGLADTDTQYF	TGTGCCACCCTGGGACTAGCGGACACAGATACGCAGTATTTT
NA	NA	TRBV19	TRBJ1-1	CASSISTYVIPEAFF	TGTGCCAGTAGTATTTCCACCTACGTAATACCTGAAGCTTTCTTT
NA	NA	TRBV5-6	TRBJ2-5	CASSPTTRPGTQYF	TGTGCCAGCAGCCCCACTACACGGCCGGGGACCCAGTACTTC
NA	NA	TRBV27	TRBJ2-7	CASSRTAGGSLEQYF	TGTGCCAGCAGTCGGACCGCAGGAGGCTCCTTAGAGCAGTACTTC
NA	NA	TRBV28	TRBJ2-5	CASSPREALRGSDSQETQYF	TGTGCCAGCAGCCCTCGCGAAGCCCTTCGAGGGTCGGACAGCCAAGAGACCCAGTACTTC
many	TRBD1	TRBV12-5	TRBJ1-5	CASATSPGQGTSGNQPQHF	TGTGCTAGTGCCACCTCGCCGGGACAGGGGACGTCGGGCAATCAGCCCCAGCATTTT
few	NA	TRBV12-3/TRBV12-4	TRBJ1-1	CASPPHGLANTEAFF	TGTGCCAGCCCGCCGCATGGGTTAGCGAACACTGAAGCTTTCTTT
NA	NA	TRBV5-1	TRBJ2-7	CASSFGRTYEQYF	TGCGCCAGCAGCTTCGGGCGGACCTACGAGCAGTACTTC
NA	TRBD1	TRBV5-8	TRBJ1-2	CASRQGQGGSYGYTF	TGTGCCAGCAGGCAGGGACAGGGGGGTAGCTATGGCTACACCTTC
large	NA	TRBV20-1	TRBJ2-1	CSASGIGDNEQFF	TGCAGTGCTAGTGGGATCGGAGACAATGAGCAGTTCTTC
many	TRBD1	TRBV12-3/TRBV12-4	TRBJ2-6	CASSWGQGSGANVLTF	TGTGCCAGCAGTTGGGGACAGGGCTCTGGGGCCAACGTCCTGACTTTC
NA	NA	TRBV7-9	TRBJ2-1	CASSLGVSSYNEQFF	TGTGCCAGCAGCTTAGGCGTTAGTTCCTACAATGAGCAGTTCTTC
once	NA	TRBV5-6	TRBJ2-1	CASSSFKRGYEQFF	TGTGCCAGCAGCTCATTCAAAAGGGGCTATGAGCAGTTCTTC
once	TRBD2	TRBV2	TRBJ2-1	CASTQTSSFSEQFF	TGTGCCAGCACGCAGACTAGCTCGTTTAGTGAGCAGTTCTTC
many	NA	TRBV7-3	TRBJ2-3	CASSSSWSADTQYF	TGTGCCAGCAGCTCGTCTTGGAGCGCAGATACGCAGTATTTT
many	NA	TRBV3-1	TRBJ2-7	CASSQDGPEQYF	TGTGCCAGCAGCCAAGATGGGCCGGAGCAGTACTTC
many	NA	TRBV6-5	TRBJ2-1	CASSYTVVRNEQFF	TGTGCCAGCAGTTACACGGTTGTCCGGAATGAGCAGTTCTTC
NA	NA	TRBV20-1	TRBJ1-2	CSARGGASNYGYTF	TGCAGTGCTAGAGGAGGAGCTTCTAACTATGGCTACACCTTC
NA	TRBD2	TRBV12-3/TRBV12-4	TRBJ2-7	CASSLLAGTYEQYF	TGTGCCAGCAGTTTACTAGCGGGGACGTACGAGCAGTACTTC
once	NA	TRBV5-6	TRBJ1-1	CASYHGTMNTEAFF	TGTGCCAGCTATCATGGAACGATGAACACTGAAGCTTTCTTT
NA	NA	TRBV6-2/TRBV6-3	TRBJ2-4	CASSSPRGQGGIQYF	TGTGCCAGCAGTTCCCCTCGCGGACAGGGAGGGATTCAGTACTTC